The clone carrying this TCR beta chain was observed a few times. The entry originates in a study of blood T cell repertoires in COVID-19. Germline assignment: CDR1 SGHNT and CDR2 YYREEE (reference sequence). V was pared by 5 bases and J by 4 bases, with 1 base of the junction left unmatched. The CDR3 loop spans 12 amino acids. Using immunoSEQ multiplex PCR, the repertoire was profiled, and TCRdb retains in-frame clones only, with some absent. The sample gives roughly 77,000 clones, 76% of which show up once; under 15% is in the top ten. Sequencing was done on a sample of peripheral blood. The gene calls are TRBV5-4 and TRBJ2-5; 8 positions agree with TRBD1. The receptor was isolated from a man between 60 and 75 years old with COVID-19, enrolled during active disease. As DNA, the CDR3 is TGTGCCAGCAGAGGGACAGGAGAGACCCAGTACTTC. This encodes CASRGTGETQYF. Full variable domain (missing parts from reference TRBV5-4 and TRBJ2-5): ETGVTQSPTHLIKTRGQQVTLRCSSQSGHNTVSWYQQALGQGPQFIFQYYREEENGRGNFPPRFSGLQFPNYSSELNVNALELDDSALYLCASRGTGETQYFGPGTRLLVL.